This T cell receptor delta chain was found in a study of gamma delta lymphoproliferative disorders and STAT genes. Study summary: At least 50 ng of genomic DNA went into each LymphoTrack Dx TCRG Assay library. Study-wide results and caveats: Leukemic cells skewed toward terminal effectors, unlike likely varied control T cells. Nearly all major patient gamma and delta clonotypes were public; only a couple of gamma clonotypes were disease-private.

This clone is categorized as hyperexpanded. Its antigen remains unidentified. Other DNA variants within this sample encode the same CDR3. This CDR3 contains 12 residues. Deletions cut 0 bases from V and 2 bases from J, with 3 bases between. Germline CDR1 is GEAIGNYY and CDR2 is EKD. TCRdb re-called clones from the multiplex PCR reads using CATT. The sample consists of 1,700 or so delta-chain clones, approximately 2.7% of them appearing once. Genomic DNA from isolated PBMCs served as the sequencing template. The chain couples TRDV2 to TRDJ1; D gene unclear. The sample was blood. The sequence derives from a human donor in good health. CDR3 region: CACDTSTDKLIF. In DNA, the CDR3 is TGTGCCTGTGACACCTCGACCGATAAACTCATCTTT.